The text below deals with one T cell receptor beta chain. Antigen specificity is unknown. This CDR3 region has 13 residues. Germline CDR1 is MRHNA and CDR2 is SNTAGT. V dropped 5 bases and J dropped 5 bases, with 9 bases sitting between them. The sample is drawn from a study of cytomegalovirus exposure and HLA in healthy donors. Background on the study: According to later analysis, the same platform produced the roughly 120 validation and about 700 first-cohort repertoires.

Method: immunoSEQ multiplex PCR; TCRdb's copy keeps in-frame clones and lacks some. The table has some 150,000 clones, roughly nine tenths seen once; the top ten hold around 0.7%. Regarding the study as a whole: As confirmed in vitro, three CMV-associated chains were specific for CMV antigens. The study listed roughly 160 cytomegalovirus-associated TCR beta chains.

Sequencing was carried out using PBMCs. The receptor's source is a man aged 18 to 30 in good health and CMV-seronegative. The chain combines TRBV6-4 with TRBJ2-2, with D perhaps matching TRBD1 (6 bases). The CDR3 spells CASSSQGTGELFF. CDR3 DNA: TGTGCCAGCAGTTCTCAGGGGACCGGGGAGCTGTTTTTT.